Sequencing of this T cell receptor beta chain was carried out in a study of T cell responses to AZD1222 COVID-19 vaccine. On this clone: Its antigen is unknown.

Trimming pared 1 base from V and 4 bases from J, leaving 8 bases between. This CDR3 comprises 13 residues. CDR1 and CDR2 (germline): SGHRS, YFSETQ. Produced via immunoSEQ multiplex PCR; TCRdb's table is partial and in-frame only. The sample contains about 120,000 clones, more than 90% of which appear only once. Broader study findings: Nearly half of spike-specific TCRs reportedly target unmutated variant regions.

The V gene is TRBV5-1, the J gene TRBJ2-5; D gene uncertain. Sequenced material: peripheral blood, taken 28 days after the second AZD1222 dose. This clonotype was sampled from an adult who received the AZD1222 COVID-19 vaccine. The CDR3 loop reads CASSLPQRETQYF. The CDR3 DNA reads as TGCGCCAGCAGCTTGCCGCAGAGAGAGACCCAGTACTTC. The full variable domain, in which reference TRBV5-1 and TRBJ2-5 provide the parts outside the CDR3, is KAGVTQTPRYLIKTRGQQVTLSCSPISGHRSVSWYQQTPGQGLQFLFEYFSETQRNKGNFPGRFSGRQFSNSRSEMNVSTLELGDSALYLCASSLPQRETQYFGPGTRLLVL.